The 19 T cell receptor beta chains reported below all come from one sample, sequenced in a study of post-analysis software for immune sequencing data. General study results and limits: Included in a set of four or five TRBV segments more frequent in patients than controls were TRBV5-6, TRBV5-1 and TRBV20-1.

Antigen specificity for these receptors is unknown. The TCR beta cDNA libraries carried unique molecular identifiers. TCRdb reprocessed the PCR reads with MiXCR, giving one entry per CDR3 protein. Of roughly 730,000 distinct CDR3 sequences listed, about 32% are singletons. Sequencing was carried out using blood. The receptors were gathered from a girl aged 5-17 years with multiple sclerosis.

This clonotype appeared a few times. This chain joins TRBV6-2 or TRBV6-3 and TRBJ2-4; D might be TRBD1 (7 bases). The V end lost 2 bases, the J end lost 7 bases, and 15 bases lay between the germline ends. Germline V gene sequence: CDR1 MNHEY, CDR2 SVGEGT. This CDR3 contains 15 residues. The CDR3 DNA is TGTGCCAGCAGTTACCTGGCAGGGGGGCTCAACATTCAGTACTTC. Translation gives CASSYLAGGLNIQYF.

This clonotype has just a few counts. V and J are TRBV7-9 and TRBJ2-3, with D perhaps assigned TRBD1 or TRBD2 (5 bases each). Trimming shortened V by 2 bases and J by 2 bases, and 11 bases separated the two germline ends. The germline V gene encodes CDR1 SEHNR and CDR2 FQNEAQ (reference sequence). The length of the CDR3 is 15 residues. CDR3 sequence: CASSLTGTPTDTQYF. For the CDR3, the DNA is TGTGCCAGCAGCTTAACCGGGACCCCCACAGATACGCAGTATTTT.

Notes on this clonotype: A read error may produce the germline difference seen at one junction end. This rearrangement joins TRBV5-6 to TRBJ2-6; D may correspond to TRBD1 or TRBD2 (6 bases each). The CDR3 covers 16 residues. In germline, CDR1 is SGHDT, CDR2 YYEEEE. The DNA for the CDR3 is TGTGCCAGCAACCCCATGAGCCGTCCGGGGGCCAGCGTCCTGACTTTC. It encodes CASNPMSRPGASVLTF. Looking up the rest from reference TRBV5-6 and TRBJ2-6 gives the full variable domain: DAGVTQSPTHLIKTRGQQVTLRCSPKSGHDTVSWYQQALGQGPQFIFQYYEEEERQRGNFPDRFSGHQFPNYSSELNVNALLLGDSALYLCASNPMSRPGASVLTFGAGSRLTVL.

A note on this clonotype: The junction departs from the called germline gene at one end, perhaps through a read error. The chain uses TRBV14 and TRBJ1-1; D is ambiguous. This CDR3 comprises 15 residues. The V gene's germline CDR1 is SGHDN and CDR2 FVKESK. CDR3 in amino acids: CASSPPPGMNTEAFF. Here the CDR3 DNA reads TGTGCCAGCAGCCCCCCGCCGGGCATGAACACTGAGGCTTTCTTT.

In this sample, this clonotype turned up a few times. This rearrangement joins TRBV6-2 or TRBV6-3 to TRBJ2-1; TRBD2 matches 8 bases. The V segment lost 6 bases and the J segment 3 bases; nucleotides outside the gene matches: 7. Germline CDR1 and CDR2: MNHEY and SVGEGT. The length of the CDR3 is 15 residues. The CDR3 loop reads CASRNGRAHYNEQFF. CDR3 DNA: TGTGCCAGCAGAAACGGGAGGGCCCACTACAATGAGCAGTTCTTC.

This clonotype has a handful of counts. The V and J genes are TRBV5-1 and TRBJ2-7, with 8 bases that match TRBD1. The germline gives CDR1 SGHRS, CDR2 YFSETQ. This CDR3 spans 15 amino acids. Trimming removed 1 base from V and 6 bases from J; junction bases left unmatched: 9. This CDR3 is CASSLFGQGVGEQYF. CDR3 bases: TGCGCCAGCAGCTTGTTCGGACAGGGAGTCGGCGAGCAGTACTTC.

This clonotype occurred once. The chain links TRBV6-2 or TRBV6-3 to TRBJ1-1, with a weak D call TRBD1 (5 bases). V lost 6 bases, J lost 2 bases, and 13 bases lay in between. The CDR3 sequence is 14 residues long. Germline values: CDR1 MNHEY, CDR2 SVGEGT. The CDR3: CASRMMGGNTEAFF. DNA for the CDR3: TGTGCCAGCAGAATGATGGGGGGAAACACTGAAGCTTTCTTT.

This sequence joins TRBV20-1 and TRBJ2-7; TRBD1 might be the D (5 bases). V was trimmed by 3 bases and J by 2 bases, leaving 8 bases between them. Germline CDR1 reads DFQATT; CDR2 reads SNEGSKA (reference sequence). This CDR3 is 12 amino acids long. Here the CDR3 reads CSASDSAYEQYF. For the CDR3, the DNA is TGCAGTGCTAGCGACAGCGCCTACGAGCAGTACTTC.

The J gene is TRBJ2-3, the V gene TRBV27; possible D gene TRBD2, 5 bases. Germline V gene sequence: CDR1 MNHEY, CDR2 SMNVEV (reference sequence). The CDR3 consists of 15 residues. V lost 2 bases to trimming and J lost 6 bases, with 15 bases between them. Written as DNA, the CDR3 is TGTGCCAGCAGTTTAGGCCAAGCGGTACGGGATACGCAGTATTTT. Residues: CASSLGQAVRDTQYF.

At least ten counts were recorded for this clonotype. The CDR3, as DNA: TGTGCCAGCAGCTTGTGGGAGGGCCGCGAGCAGTACTTC. Translation gives CASSLWEGREQYF. The V gene is TRBV7-2, the J gene TRBJ2-7; 7 bases are shared with TRBD2. CDR1 SGHTA and CDR2 FQGNSA come from the germline V gene. V shed 3 bases, J shed 6 bases, and the junction held 5 bases outside the gene matches. The CDR3 totals 13 residues.

The chain is built from TRBV10-3 and TRBJ1-5; no clear D gene. The germline V gene encodes CDR1 ENHRY and CDR2 SYGVKD. CDR3 length: 12 residues. V gave up 3 bases and J gave up 12 bases, with 12 bases separating them. CDR3 loop: CAISDGKAVQHF. The CDR3 DNA sequence: TGTGCCATCAGTGATGGGAAGGCCGTCCAGCATTTT.

There are a few counts of this clonotype. The DNA for the CDR3 is TGTGCCAGCAACAAAACTGAAGGCTCTGGGGCCAACGTCCTGACTTTC. It specifies CASNKTEGSGANVLTF. This chain joins TRBV6-5 and TRBJ2-6; no definite D call. Germline lookup yields CDR1 MNHEY and CDR2 SVGAGI. V was pared by 7 bases and J by 0 bases, with 13 bases between. This CDR3 has 16 residues.

This clonotype has only a few counts. CDR3 nucleotide sequence: TGTGCCAGCAGCCAAGATCCGTTCGGGGAGCAGTACTTC. Its protein product is CASSQDPFGEQYF. The chain combines TRBV3-1 with TRBJ2-5; maybe TRBD2 (5 bases). The V end was cut by 0 bases, the J end by 11 bases, with 13 bases between. Germline CDR1 is LGHDT and CDR2 is YNNKEL (reference sequence). The CDR3 has 13 amino acids.

This chain uses TRBV20-1 with TRBJ2-5; D uncertain. Germline lookup yields CDR1 DFQATT and CDR2 SNEGSKA (reference sequence). The CDR3 spans 14 residues. The ends were cut back, 0 bases at V and 0 bases at J, with 8 bases in the middle. CDR3 amino acids: CSARDERYQETQYF. The CDR3 DNA is TGCAGTGCTAGAGACGAGAGATACCAAGAGACCCAGTACTTC.

The rearrangement uses TRBV20-1 and TRBJ2-3; 7 bases match TRBD2. The CDR3 contains 15 residues. V gave up 0 bases and J gave up 0 bases; unmatched junction bases: 3. Germline CDR1 and CDR2: DFQATT and SNEGSKA (reference sequence). The CDR3 reads CSARDPSGSTDTQYF. CDR3 nucleotide sequence: TGCAGTGCTAGAGACCCTAGCGGCAGCACAGATACGCAGTATTTT.

V and J are TRBV7-9 and TRBJ2-6; 11 positions match TRBD1. This CDR3 spans 20 amino acids. Germline V gene sequence: CDR1 SEHNR, CDR2 FQNEAQ (reference sequence). The J segment lost 2 bases and the V segment lost 3 bases, leaving 12 bases of the junction unmatched. The CDR3 DNA follows: TGTGCCAGCAGCTTTCGGACAGGGGGCTACCACGCGACTGGGGCCAACGTCCTGACTTTC. Encoded protein: CASSFRTGGYHATGANVLTF.

This clonotype was seen a handful of times. The CDR3 DNA reads TGTGCCAGCAGCGTATCTAGCGGGAGAACCCATGAGCAGTTCTTC. Protein: CASSVSSGRTHEQFF. The chain joins TRBV9 to TRBJ2-1, with 10 bases that match TRBD2. CDR3 length: 15 residues. Germline trimming cut 1 base from V and 8 bases from J; bases unmatched to any gene: 6. The germline CDR1 and CDR2 sequences are SGDLS and YYNGEE.

This rearrangement joins TRBV28 to TRBJ1-5, with 8 positions matching TRBD1. There are 14 residues in the CDR3. The germline CDR1 and CDR2 sequences are MDHEN and SYDVKM. Losses at the gene ends were 6 bases for V and 6 bases for J; bases not matched to a gene: 7. In nucleotides, the CDR3 is TGTGCCAGCAGCCTGGACAGGGATGGTCAGCCCCAGCATTTT. Protein product: CASSLDRDGQPQHF.

The CDR3 DNA is TGTGCCATCAGTCAGCCCGAGGGACTAGCGGGAGGGGTCTCCTACAATGAGCAGTTCTTC. Translated: CAISQPEGLAGGVSYNEQFF. The rearrangement links TRBV10-3 to TRBJ2-1; 16 bases map to TRBD2. Germline loops: CDR1 ENHRY, CDR2 SYGVKD. The length of the CDR3 is 20 residues. Trimming took 5 bases from V and 0 from J; bases not matched to a gene: 10.